This TCR beta chain emerged from a study of cytomegalovirus exposure and HLA in healthy donors. General study findings and limits: The authors reported that TCR beta sequences could predict HLA-A and HLA-B alleles. These predictions were accurate for most subjects in the first cohort. Immune exposure data for these donors was limited to CMV serostatus. Reportedly, fewer N-insertions than the approximately 610-donor mean appeared in an Asian-associated ancestry cluster in a later analysis. By a later analysis, the bulk of CMV-associated TCR beta chains appeared HLA-restricted.

With regard to this clone: Antigen specificity is unknown.

This CDR3 contains 13 residues. CDR1 and CDR2 from the germline V gene are MNHNS and SASEGT. Both 60 Vbeta primers and 13 Jbeta primers went into the PCR. Sequenced by immunoSEQ multiplex PCR; TCRdb stores in-frame clones only, minus some. This table holds some 120,000 clones. The chain employs TRBV6-1 and TRBJ2-5; perhaps TRBD2 as D (5 bases). Judging by the DNA end, TRBJ2-7 fits better; the J call may be wrong. This receptor was obtained from a man younger than 35 in good health and CMV-seronegative. Specimen: PBMCs. CDR3 nucleotides: TGTGCCAGCAGACCGACGGAGGCCTACGAGCAGTACTTC. Its protein product is CASRPTEAYEQYF.